The clone carrying this TCR beta chain was detected only a few times. This sample stems from a study of blood T cell repertoires in COVID-19. Here immunoSEQ multiplex PCR was the method, and the copy in TCRdb shows in-frame clones only, minus some. The top ten clones hold more than 7% of a sample with roughly 180,000 clones, about four fifths of them seen once. This CDR3 has 13 residues. Germline V gene lookup returns CDR1 SGHDT and CDR2 YYEEEE. V gave up 4 bases and J gave up 13 bases; unmatched junction bases: 8. The material sequenced was peripheral blood. The chain has TRBV5-6 and TRBJ1-4, with 9 bases fitting TRBD1. The sequence was obtained from an older woman with COVID-19, enrolled during active disease. The CDR3 loop is CASSPDRGRALFF. In nucleotides, the CDR3 is TGTGCCAGCAGCCCGGACAGGGGCCGAGCACTGTTTTTT.